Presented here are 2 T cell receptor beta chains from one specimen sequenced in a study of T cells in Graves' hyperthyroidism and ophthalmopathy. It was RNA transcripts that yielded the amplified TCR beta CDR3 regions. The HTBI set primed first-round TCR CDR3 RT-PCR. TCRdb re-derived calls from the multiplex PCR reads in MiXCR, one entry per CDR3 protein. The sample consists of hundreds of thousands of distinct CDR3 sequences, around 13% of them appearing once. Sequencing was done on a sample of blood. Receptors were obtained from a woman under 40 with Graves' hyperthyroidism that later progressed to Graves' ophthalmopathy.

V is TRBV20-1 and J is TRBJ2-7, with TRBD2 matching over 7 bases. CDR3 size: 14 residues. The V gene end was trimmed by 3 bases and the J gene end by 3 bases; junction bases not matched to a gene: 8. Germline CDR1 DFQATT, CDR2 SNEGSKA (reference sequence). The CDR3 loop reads CSASMTSPIYEQYF. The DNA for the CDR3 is TGCAGTGCTAGTATGACTAGCCCCATCTACGAGCAGTACTTC.

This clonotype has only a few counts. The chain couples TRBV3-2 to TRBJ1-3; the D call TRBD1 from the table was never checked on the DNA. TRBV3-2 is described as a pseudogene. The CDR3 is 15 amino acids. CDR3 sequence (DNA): TGTGCCAGCACCCCTCCAGGGGGCTCTGGAAACACCATATATTTT. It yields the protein CASTPPGGSGNTIYF.